One sample yielded the 32 T cell receptor beta chains listed below, sequenced in a study of T cell responses to AZD1222 COVID-19 vaccine. Sequenced by immunoSEQ multiplex PCR; TCRdb stores in-frame clones only, minus some. The table lists 120,000 or so clones, more than 80% of them singletons. The source material was peripheral blood, sampled on day 0 of AZD1222 vaccination. These receptors came from an adult in good health.

The CDR3 DNA reads TGTGCCAGCAGCCCCGGGGAGGGCGCCCATGGCTACACCTTC. This codes for CASSPGEGAHGYTF. The chain employs TRBV9 and TRBJ1-2; D not resolved. The CDR3 has 14 residues. CDR1 is SGDLS and CDR2 is YYNGEE in the germline V gene. Between the trimmed V and J ends, which lost 4 bases and 6 bases, there was a span of 16 bases. The full variable domain, in which reference TRBV9 and TRBJ1-2 provide the parts outside the CDR3, is DSGVTQTPKHLITATGQRVTLRCSPRSGDLSVYWYQQSLDQGLQFLIQYYNGEERAKGNILERFSAQQFPDLHSELNLSSLELGDSALYFCASSPGEGAHGYTFGSGTRLTVV.

This rearrangement joins TRBV9 to TRBJ1-5; a weak D match, TRBD1 (5 bases). This CDR3 has 14 amino acids. Trimming left V 4 bases short and J 7 bases short, with 15 bases between. Germline V CDR1 and CDR2: SGDLS, YYNGEE. The CDR3 here is CASSPGGGYQPQHF. The DNA of the CDR3 is TGTGCCAGCAGCCCCGGGGGGGGGTACCAGCCCCAGCATTTT.

This clone was picked up one time. The chain employs TRBV28 and TRBJ2-1, with 11 bases identical to TRBD1. The CDR3 sequence is 14 residues long. CDR1 MDHEN and CDR2 SYDVKM come from the germline V gene. V shed 5 bases, J shed 12 bases, and the junction held 9 bases outside the gene matches. Here the CDR3 DNA reads TGTGCCAGCAGTCTCCGGGACAGGGGGACCTGGCAGTTCTTC. This sequence encodes CASSLRDRGTWQFF.

The chain uses TRBV27 and TRBJ1-5; no reliable D call. CDR3 length: 13 amino acids. V was clipped by 4 bases and J by 5 bases, with 9 bases between them. CDR1 is MNHEY, CDR2 SMNVEV, per germline (reference sequence). CDR3 loop: CASSSGSYQPQHF. The CDR3, as DNA: TGTGCCAGCAGTTCTGGATCTTATCAGCCCCAGCATTTT.

V usage is TRBV2 and J usage is TRBJ1-1, with D perhaps matching TRBD1 (5 bases). The CDR3 has 14 amino acids. V gave up 3 bases and J gave up 5 bases, with 13 bases separating them. Germline-derived CDR1 and CDR2 are SNHLY and FYNNEI. The CDR3 DNA reads TGTGCCAGCAGTGAGAGGGAGGGGCTGACTGAAGCTTTCTTT. It specifies CASSEREGLTEAFF.

The V call is TRBV27, the J call TRBJ2-3, with 8 bases lining up with TRBD1. The CDR3 sequence is 15 residues long. The ends lost 3 bases at V and 7 bases at J; junction bases unmatched: 9. From germline, CDR1 is MNHEY and CDR2 SMNVEV (reference sequence). DNA for the CDR3: TGTGCCAGCAGTTTCCCGGGACAGGATAGCCATACGCAGTATTTT. Protein product: CASSFPGQDSHTQYF.

The V and J genes are TRBV5-6 and TRBJ1-5, with TRBD1 as a possible D gene (5 bases). Per the germline V gene, CDR1 is SGHDT and CDR2 is YYEEEE. Trimming removed 0 bases from V and 5 bases from J, with 12 bases in between. The CDR3 runs to 15 residues. This CDR3 reads CASSLAWGVDQPQHF. The CDR3 coding sequence is TGTGCCAGCAGCTTGGCTTGGGGGGTCGATCAGCCCCAGCATTTT.

The gene calls are TRBV7-6 and TRBJ2-5; TRBD1 might be the D (6 bases). The CDR3 has 16 amino acids. Trimming cost V 5 bases and J 2 bases, with 18 bases left between them. Germline V CDR1 and CDR2: SGHVS, FNYEAQ. CDR3 sequence: CASSPLKGVGQETQYF. In DNA form, the CDR3 reads TGTGCCAGCAGCCCGCTAAAGGGGGTCGGGCAAGAGACCCAGTACTTC.

V gene TRBV19 combines with J gene TRBJ1-2, with TRBD1 matching over 7 bases. The germline V gene encodes CDR1 LNHDA and CDR2 SQIVND (reference sequence). V dropped 5 bases and J dropped 2; count of bases not matched to a gene: 8. This CDR3 region has 15 residues. In DNA, the CDR3 is TGTGCCAGTAGTCCACACCGGGACAGCAACTATGGCTACACCTTC. Protein product: CASSPHRDSNYGYTF.

V usage is TRBV4-3 and J usage is TRBJ2-1; unclear D gene. Deletions cut 0 bases from V and 6 bases from J, with 18 bases between. Germline V CDR1 and CDR2: LGHNA, YSLEER. There are 17 residues in the CDR3. CDR3 DNA: TGCGCCAGCAGCCAAGATATTCCCGGGTTAGTCCCCAATGAGCAGTTCTTC. Protein sequence: CASSQDIPGLVPNEQFF.

The V call is TRBV23-1, the J call TRBJ1-1; D unresolved. TRBV23-1 has ORF status, its function being uncertain. There are 14 residues in the CDR3. The V gene lost 0 bases and the J gene lost 9 bases, with 14 bases spanning the gap. The CDR3 loop is CASSQSVNSPKAFF. The CDR3 region has the DNA TGCGCCAGCAGTCAATCGGTAAACAGTCCTAAAGCTTTCTTT.

The V call is TRBV7-2, the J call TRBJ2-1, with TRBD1 as a possible D gene (5 bases). There are 15 residues in the CDR3. Germline CDR1 and CDR2: SGHTA and FQGNSA. V dropped 0 bases and J dropped 7 bases, with 13 bases sitting between them. CDR3: CASSLATVAPNEQFF. The CDR3 DNA is TGTGCCAGCAGCTTAGCGACAGTAGCTCCTAATGAGCAGTTCTTC. Looking up the rest from reference TRBV7-2 and TRBJ2-1 gives the full variable domain: GAGVSQSPSNKVTEKGKDVELRCDPISGHTALYWYRQSLGQGLEFLIYFQGNSAPDKSGLPSDRFSAERTGGSVSTLTIQRTQQEDSAVYLCASSLATVAPNEQFFGPGTRLTVL.

The V and J genes are TRBV13 and TRBJ2-7; D perhaps matches TRBD2 (5 bases). The CDR3 is made up of 13 amino acids. Trimming took 11 bases from V and 2 from J, leaving 16 bases between them. Germline V gene lookup returns CDR1 PRHDT and CDR2 FYEKMQ (reference sequence). The CDR3 nucleotides read TGTGCCTGCCCGTCTAGCAATGCCTACGAGCAGTACTTC. Translated, it gives CACPSSNAYEQYF.

The table lists this clone with a count of one. V usage is TRBV2 and J usage is TRBJ1-1, with D maybe TRBD1 (5 bases). CDR1 and CDR2 from the germline V gene are SNHLY and FYNNEI. This CDR3 contains 15 residues. V was pared by 4 bases and J by 4 bases, with 16 bases between. CDR3 residues: CASSVGGAGSTEAFF. The CDR3 bases are TGTGCCAGCAGTGTGGGGGGAGCAGGGAGCACTGAAGCTTTCTTT.

This clone appeared a few times. This CDR3 reads CASSTPGHEQFF. The CDR3 nucleotides read TGTGCCAGCAGCACGCCGGGGCATGAGCAGTTCTTC. The chain couples TRBV28 to TRBJ2-1, with D perhaps TRBD1 or TRBD2 (5 bases each). The ends were cut back, 6 bases at V and 8 bases at J, with 11 bases in the middle. This CDR3 is built from 12 residues. CDR1 is MDHEN, CDR2 SYDVKM, per germline.

The chain employs TRBV6-1 and TRBJ2-5; 16 bases line up with TRBD2. Germline loops: CDR1 MNHNS, CDR2 SASEGT. The CDR3 extends over 18 amino acids. V lost 4 bases, J lost 1 base, and 6 bases stayed unmatched. In nucleotides, the CDR3 is TGTGCCAGCAGTGTCGCCGGGACTAGCGGGAGGGCCCAAGAGACCCAGTACTTC. Translating gives CASSVAGTSGRAQETQYF.

The chain recombines TRBV24-1 with TRBJ1-2; TRBD1 agrees at 10 bases. Germline V gene lookup returns CDR1 KGHDR and CDR2 SFDVKD. With V trimmed by 4 bases and J by 4 bases, 8 bases remained unmatched. The CDR3 totals 16 residues. The CDR3 nucleotides are TGTGCCACCAGTGACCCTAGACAGGGGGCTCCCTATGGCTACACCTTC. Translating gives CATSDPRQGAPYGYTF.

The chain recombines TRBV6-1 with TRBJ2-3, with D possibly matching TRBD1 (6 bases). Germline CDR1 MNHNS, CDR2 SASEGT. The V end lost 2 bases, the J end lost 6 bases, and 12 bases lay between the germline ends. The CDR3 is 14 amino acids. CDR3 DNA sequence: TGTGCCAGCAGTGAACGGACAGAATATGATACGCAGTATTTT. The encoded protein is CASSERTEYDTQYF.

The chain couples TRBV28 to TRBJ2-4; D gene unclear. The CDR3 length is 14 residues. Deletions cut 8 bases from V and 0 bases from J, with 11 bases between. In germline, CDR1 is MDHEN, CDR2 SYDVKM. CDR3 region: CASGGILAKNIQYF. In nucleotides, the CDR3 is TGTGCCAGCGGTGGAATTTTAGCCAAAAACATTCAGTACTTC.

This chain connects TRBV6-2 or TRBV6-3 to TRBJ1-4; possibly TRBD1 for D (5 bases). V was shortened by 0 bases and J by 10 bases, with 12 bases between the two germline ends. The CDR3 is 14 residues long. Germline lookup yields CDR1 MNHEY and CDR2 SVGEGT. The DNA of the CDR3 is TGTGCCAGCAGTTACTCAGCAGGGTTAGGAAAACTGTTTTTT. Protein: CASSYSAGLGKLFF.

The chain couples TRBV21-1 to TRBJ1-2; the DNA was not compared with TRBD1, the D call given in the table. TRBV21-1 is recorded as a pseudogene. The CDR3 runs 17 residues. CDR3 in amino acids: CASSFRPLDSYNYGYTF. The CDR3 coding sequence is TGTGCCAGCAGCTTCCGGCCCCTTGACAGCTATAACTATGGCTACACCTTC.

The gene calls are TRBV23-1 and TRBJ1-2; perhaps TRBD1 as D (5 bases). TRBV23-1 is annotated as an ORF whose role is uncertain. Trimming took off 3 bases at V and 7 bases at J, with 21 bases between the two ends. The CDR3 consists of 16 residues. CDR3 sequence reads: CASSQQWSGLRAGYTF. DNA of the CDR3: TGCGCCAGCAGTCAGCAATGGTCAGGGCTAAGGGCTGGCTACACCTTC.

The CDR3: CARGGTARDTQYF. The CDR3 DNA follows: TGTGCCAGAGGAGGGACAGCAAGGGATACGCAGTATTTT. The rearrangement links TRBV2 to TRBJ2-3; D is perhaps TRBD1 (7 bases). Germline-derived CDR1 and CDR2 are SNHLY and FYNNEI. The CDR3 consists of 13 residues. V dropped 9 bases and J dropped 6 bases, with 16 bases sitting between them.

The V and J genes are TRBV2 and TRBJ2-7; 14 positions agree with TRBD2. This CDR3 has 14 amino acids. Per the germline V gene, CDR1 is SNHLY and CDR2 is FYNNEI. V dropped 5 bases and J dropped 5; count of bases not matched to a gene: 2. Here the CDR3 reads CASSSGLAGDEQYF. In DNA form, the CDR3 reads TGTGCCAGCAGTTCGGGACTAGCGGGAGACGAGCAGTACTTC.

This clone was seen a single time. In nucleotides, the CDR3 is TGTGCCAGCAGCTTAAATCGGGGCACGAACACCGGGGAGCTGTTTTTT. Its translation: CASSLNRGTNTGELFF. The V gene is TRBV5-4, the J gene TRBJ2-2, with D perhaps matching TRBD1 or TRBD2 (5 bases each). From germline, CDR1 is SGHNT and CDR2 YYREEE (reference sequence). V was trimmed by 2 bases and J by 0 bases, leaving 11 bases between them. This CDR3 spans 16 amino acids.

The chain has TRBV19 and TRBJ2-1; 8 nucleotides agree with TRBD1. The J segment lost 8 bases and the V segment lost 1 base, leaving 4 bases of the junction unmatched. Germline V CDR1 and CDR2: LNHDA, SQIVND (reference sequence). This CDR3 is built from 14 residues. The CDR3 here is CASSIVQGGDEQFF. DNA of the CDR3: TGTGCCAGTAGTATAGTACAGGGGGGTGATGAGCAGTTCTTC. The full variable domain, in which reference TRBV19 and TRBJ2-1 provide the parts outside the CDR3, is DGGITQSPKYLFRKEGQNVTLSCEQNLNHDAMYWYRQDPGQGLRLIYYSQIVNDFQKGDIAEGYSVSREKKESFPLTVTSAQKNPTAFYLCASSIVQGGDEQFFGPGTRLTVL.

The V and J genes are TRBV6-5 and TRBJ2-7; 8 nucleotides align to TRBD2. Trimming removed 7 bases from V and 6 bases from J; junction bases left unmatched: 5. Germline loops: CDR1 MNHEY, CDR2 SVGAGI. CDR3 length: 12 amino acids. CDR3 sequence: CASTAGGSEQYF. CDR3 in DNA: TGTGCCAGCACCGCGGGAGGAAGCGAGCAGTACTTC.

CDR3 coding DNA: TGTGCCAGCAGGGGGACTGATCCCTACAATGAGCAGTTCTTC. It translates to CASRGTDPYNEQFF. This rearrangement joins TRBV21-1 to TRBJ2-1; the D call TRBD2 from the table was never checked on the DNA. TRBV21-1 is assigned pseudogene status. The CDR3 length is 14 residues.

This clone was seen once. The rearrangement links TRBV19 to TRBJ1-1; no clear D gene. CDR3 length: 13 residues. CDR1 is LNHDA, CDR2 SQIVND, per germline (reference sequence). The V end was cut by 5 bases, the J end by 0 bases, with 7 bases between. The CDR3 region has the DNA TGTGCCAGTAGTGTCACAATGAACACTGAAGCTTTCTTT. This codes for CASSVTMNTEAFF.

This clone was counted once. The gene calls are TRBV11-3 and TRBJ2-1; 8 bases agree with TRBD2. V shed 1 base and J 4 bases; nucleotides not matched to a gene: 6. The germline gives CDR1 SGHNT, CDR2 YENEEA. This CDR3 contains 16 residues. CDR3: CASSLGALAGYNEQFF. CDR3 sequence (DNA): TGTGCCAGCAGCTTAGGGGCTCTAGCGGGTTACAATGAGCAGTTCTTC.

This clone has a single count. The chain joins TRBV6-5 to TRBJ1-2, with D hard to call. This CDR3 spans 15 amino acids. The germline V and J ends were trimmed by 0 bases and 4 bases, with 12 bases remaining between them. The germline V gene has CDR1 MNHEY and CDR2 SVGAGI. The CDR3 DNA reads as TGTGCCAGCAGTTACTCGATATTCCCTGGCTATGGCTACACCTTC. Its translation: CASSYSIFPGYGYTF.

This clone was counted a single time. The rearrangement joins TRBV2 to TRBJ2-1, with 7 bases fitting TRBD1. The CDR3 runs 17 residues. Looked up from germline, CDR1 is SNHLY and CDR2 is FYNNEI. V shed 8 bases, J shed 3 bases, and the junction held 16 bases outside the gene matches. DNA for the CDR3: TGTGCCAGCCGAAGGGACAGTCCGGGACCGGGCTACAATGAGCAGTTCTTC. It yields the protein CASRRDSPGPGYNEQFF.